This TCR beta chain was sequenced for a study of blood T cells in healthy people across ages (dated by TCRdb to about 2015). In the study overall: In model experiments, template switching captured about one uniquely barcoded TCR beta cDNA molecule for every two T cells. The donors were divided into four age groups: young (average approximately 15 years), middle-aged (about 40), aged (about 62) and long-lived (roughly 82). Two additional independent replicas of 1 million unique cDNA reads from the same blood draw were analyzed for two donors (one aged 18 to 30 and one aged 80 or older). Age-related changes in TCR beta repertoire diversity were measured in the study by deep sequencing normalized with unique cDNA molecular identifiers. To avoid experimental bias, donors of different ages were distributed randomly across sequencing lanes. Summary of the overall study and its limitations: Total diversity estimates from one million sequenced T cells were considered lower bounds and underestimates. Because donor CMV infection status was unknown, age-related changes in expanded clonotypes were potentially confounded. Observed TCR beta diversity per million T cells fell roughly linearly with age, and a significant reduction was already apparent by age around 40. Bulk unsorted PBMC profiling prevented conclusive comparison of naive and antigen-experienced compartments. A strong correlation was found between observed TCR beta diversity and the percentage of naive T cells measured by flow cytometry. The long-lived group showed more naive CD4+ T cells, fewer expanded clones and increased TCR diversity than the aged group, suggesting age selection.

The library was built by means of 5' RACE. Instrument on record: Illumina HiSeq 2500. A second PCR of about 6 to 11 cycles was performed with a sample-barcoded 5' primer and a J-beta primer mix. A unique molecular identifier was introduced onto each TCR beta cDNA molecule by a template-switch 5' adaptor carrying 12 random nucleotides. Each sample yielded at least 2.5 million CDR3-containing paired-end reads. First-strand cDNA was synthesized from all RNA with the Mint cDNA synthesis kit, primed by a TRBC-specific oligonucleotide. Following uracil-DNA glycosylase treatment, all cDNA underwent a first 18-cycle PCR with the universal primers M1SS and BC2_uni_R. The study's own analysis went as follows. Normalization of each sample was performed by random selection of 1 million high-quality reads, each carrying a distinct molecular identifier. Reads with shared molecular identifiers were discarded instead of being binned into consensus sequences. MiTCR, set to a Q25 quality threshold and the strictest error-elimination algorithm, was used for CDR3 identification, clonotype clustering and error correction. A nonparametric unseen species model using Euler transformation provided a lower-bound estimate of total TCR beta diversity. The public reads were quality trimmed at Q25 with fastp and then assembled into clones with MiXCR by TCRdb, keeping productive beta chains. Every entry covers one CDR3 protein and lists the most common genes and DNA from its rows. The V and J calls shown here were made by TCRdb, not taken from the authors' results. This sample comprises around 800,000 distinct CDR3 sequences, 62% of them detected only once. Clones ranked in the top ten supply 25% to 35% of the sample.

Donors were 35 to 40 systemically healthy Caucasian individuals from Russia aged 6 to 90 years. Approximately 9.7 milliliters of peripheral blood were drawn from each donor into EDTA-treated Vacutainer tubes. Ficoll-Paque density-gradient centrifugation was used to isolate PBMCs, with at least 7 million per sample. Trizol reagent was used to extract total RNA from the PBMCs, yielding at least 5.5 micrograms per sample. The percentages of naive CD45RAhigh/CD27high T cells were determined by flow cytometry on a PBMC aliquot from every donor. With regard to this clonotype: This clone's antigen is unknown. Per-base qualities were not stored, and no clone one base away is much larger.

From a lookup of the germline V gene (reference sequence), CDR1 and CDR2 are LGHDT and YNNKEL. From its cysteine to its phenylalanine, the CDR3 spans 16 amino acids. CDR3 DNA only is kept here, 48 bases in frame from base 1. Germline trimming: 4 bases from V, 8 bases from J; junction bases outside gene matches: 8. The source is a man under 40 in good health. The source material was blood. The sequence joins TRBV3-1 to TRBJ2-4, and 13 junction bases match TRBD2. The DNA reads as follows: TGTGCCAGCAGCCCCCGACTAGCGGGGGGCCGGGACATTCAGTACTTC. Translated, it gives CASSPRLAGGRDIQYF.